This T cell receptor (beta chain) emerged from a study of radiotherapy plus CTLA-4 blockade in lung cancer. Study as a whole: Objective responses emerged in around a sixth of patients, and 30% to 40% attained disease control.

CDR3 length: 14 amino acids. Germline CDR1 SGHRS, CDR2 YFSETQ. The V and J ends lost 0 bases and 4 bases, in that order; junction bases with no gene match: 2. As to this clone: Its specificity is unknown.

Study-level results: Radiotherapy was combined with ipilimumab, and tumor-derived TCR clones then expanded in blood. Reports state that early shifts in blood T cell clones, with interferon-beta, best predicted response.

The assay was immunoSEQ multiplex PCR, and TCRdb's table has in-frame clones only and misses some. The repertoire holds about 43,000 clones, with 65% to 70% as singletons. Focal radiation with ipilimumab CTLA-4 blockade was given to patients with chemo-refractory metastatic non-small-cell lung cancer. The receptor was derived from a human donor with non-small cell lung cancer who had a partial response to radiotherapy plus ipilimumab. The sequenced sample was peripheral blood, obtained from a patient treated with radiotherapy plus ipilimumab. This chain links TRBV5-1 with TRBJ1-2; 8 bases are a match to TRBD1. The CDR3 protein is CASSLGTGGYGYTF. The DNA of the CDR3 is TGCGCCAGCAGCTTGGGAACAGGGGGCTATGGCTACACCTTC.